These 3 T cell receptor beta chains originate from one sample sequenced in a study of blood T cells in healthy people across ages. The authors ran a second PCR of roughly 6 to 12 cycles using a sample-barcoded 5' primer and a J-beta primer mix. TCRdb independently ran MiXCR on the 5' RACE reads; one entry per CDR3 protein. This table has about 1 million distinct CDR3 sequences, under 45% appearing once. The sequenced material came from blood. The receptors shown here come from a woman aged 55-75 years in good health.

The J gene is TRBJ2-1, the V gene TRBV9; no clear D. This CDR3 contains 15 residues. Germline V lookup: CDR1 SGDLS, CDR2 YYNGEE. Trimming left V 0 bases short and J 4 bases short, with 11 bases between. CDR3 sequence: CASSVVSSRYNEQFF. The CDR3 region has the DNA TGTGCCAGCAGCGTAGTTAGTAGTAGGTACAATGAGCAGTTCTTC.

Notes on this clonotype: The junction differs from germline at one of its ends, possibly a read error. As DNA, the CDR3 is TGTGCCGGCAGCGACCGGGACAGGAGACTCTACGAGCAGTACTTC. Protein: CAGSDRDRRLYEQYF. This rearrangement joins TRBV28 to TRBJ2-7; 8 bases line up with TRBD1. Germline V gene data show CDR1 as MDHEN and CDR2 as SYDVKM. This CDR3 comprises 15 residues.

The V call is TRBV28, the J call TRBJ2-1; D is ambiguous. V lost 1 base, J lost 12 bases, and 7 bases lay in between. This CDR3 is built from 11 residues. Germline CDR1 MDHEN, CDR2 SYDVKM. CDR3 in amino acids: CASSLSDRQFF. DNA for the CDR3: TGTGCCAGCAGTTTATCGGATCGGCAGTTCTTC.